The 17 T cell receptor beta chains below come from one sample, sequenced in a study of cytomegalovirus exposure and HLA in healthy donors. This PCR relied on a set of 60 Vbeta primers and 13 Jbeta primers. Sequenced by immunoSEQ multiplex PCR; TCRdb stores in-frame clones only, minus some. Among 68,000 or so clones listed, 75% to 90% were seen once. The sample consisted of PBMCs. Receptors were obtained from a human donor in good health.

V and J are TRBV25-1 and TRBJ2-1; a weak D match, TRBD1 (5 bases). Germline loops: CDR1 MGHDK, CDR2 SYGVNS. Trimming shortened V by 1 base and J by 6 bases, and 19 bases separated the two germline ends. The CDR3 extends over 17 amino acids. The CDR3 nucleotides are TGTGCCAGCAGTGAATTGGGGCAGTATGATCTCTCCAATGAGCAGTTCTTC. Residues: CASSELGQYDLSNEQFF. Full variable domain (missing parts from reference TRBV25-1 and TRBJ2-1): EADIYQTPRYLVIGTGKKITLECSQTMGHDKMYWYQQDPGMELHLIHYSYGVNSTEKGDLSSESTVSRIRTEHFPLTLESARPSHTSQYLCASSELGQYDLSNEQFFGPGTRLTVL.

Only a few counts were recorded for this clone. This rearrangement joins TRBV2 to TRBJ2-7, with 8 nucleotides matching TRBD1. Per germline, CDR1 SNHLY and CDR2 FYNNEI. There are 15 residues in the CDR3. V lost 6 bases to trimming and J lost 3 bases; unmatched junction nucleotides: 10. The DNA of the CDR3 is TGTGCCAGCAGGCAGGGGGCCGCTTCGGGCTACGAGCAGTACTTC. It encodes CASRQGAASGYEQYF.

V gene TRBV5-4 combines with J gene TRBJ1-1, with D hard to call. Germline CDR1 is SGHNT and CDR2 is YYREEE (reference sequence). The V end lost 4 bases, the J end lost 4 bases, and 14 bases lay between the germline ends. The CDR3 has 14 residues. The CDR3 sequence: CASSRDAGTTEAFF. Here the CDR3 DNA reads TGTGCCAGCAGCCGGGATGCCGGTACCACTGAAGCTTTCTTT.

The chain joins TRBV9 to TRBJ2-1, with 14 bases identical to TRBD2. The junction had 5 bases not matched to a gene; V was cut back by 0 bases and J by 0 bases. The CDR3 extends over 19 amino acids. Germline-derived CDR1 and CDR2 are SGDLS and YYNGEE. CDR3 sequence: CASSVEGLAGASSYNEQFF. As DNA, the CDR3 is TGTGCCAGCAGCGTAGAGGGACTAGCGGGGGCAAGCTCCTACAATGAGCAGTTCTTC.

The V gene is TRBV11-2, the J gene TRBJ2-1; tentatively, D is TRBD1 (6 bases). V lost 5 bases, J lost 0 bases, and 11 bases lay in between. The CDR3 is 15 residues long. Germline V gene lookup returns CDR1 SGHAT and CDR2 FQNNGV. CDR3 DNA sequence: TGTGCCAGCAGCCCGACAGGCATCTCCTACAATGAGCAGTTCTTC. As protein: CASSPTGISYNEQFF.

As concerns this clone: A junction end diverges from the germline sequence, so it may reflect a read error. The V call is TRBV4-3, the J call TRBJ1-2; no clear D gene. The CDR3 contains 15 residues. Germline V CDR1 and CDR2: LGHNA, YSLEER. CDR3 bases: TGCGCCAGCAGCCAACAATTCTCAGCTAACTATGGCTACCCCTTC. Protein product: CASSQQFSANYGYPF.

The rearrangement uses TRBV27 and TRBJ1-2, with 9 positions matching TRBD1. With V trimmed by 3 bases and J by 8 bases, 4 bases remained unmatched. CDR3 length equals 13 residues. Per the germline V gene, CDR1 is MNHEY and CDR2 is SMNVEV (reference sequence). This CDR3 is CASSFGTGNGYTF. DNA of the CDR3: TGTGCCAGCAGTTTCGGGACAGGGAACGGCTACACCTTC.

The chain links TRBV6-1 to TRBJ1-5; 9 bases line up with TRBD1. The CDR3 has 15 residues. Germline V gives CDR1 MNHNS, CDR2 SASEGT. The trim removed 4 bases at V and 3 bases at J, leaving 4 bases unmatched. CDR3 region: CASSGGTGHNQPQHF. CDR3 nucleotide sequence: TGTGCCAGCAGTGGGGGGACAGGGCACAATCAGCCCCAGCATTTT.

This chain uses TRBV2 with TRBJ1-4, with D uncertain. Germline loops: CDR1 SNHLY, CDR2 FYNNEI. V was cut by 2 bases and J by 3 bases, with 13 bases left in between. This CDR3 contains 16 residues. The CDR3: CASSELGRQANEKLFF. Written as DNA, the CDR3 is TGTGCCAGCAGTGAACTGGGCAGGCAAGCTAATGAAAAACTGTTTTTT.

The CDR3 spells CASSRPQGLETQYF. The CDR3 region has the DNA TGTGCCAGCAGCCGGCCACAGGGTCTGGAGACCCAGTACTTC. This chain joins TRBV14 and TRBJ2-5; maybe TRBD1 (6 bases). Trimming took 4 bases from V and 5 from J, leaving 14 bases between them. CDR3 length equals 14 residues. CDR1 and CDR2 (germline): SGHDN, FVKESK.

CDR3 sequence (DNA): TGTGCCAGCAGCGACAGGGGGCGCGGCACCATATATTTT. Protein: CASSDRGRGTIYF. The rearrangement links TRBV7-2 to TRBJ1-3, with TRBD1 matching over 10 bases. This CDR3 is built from 13 residues. From germline, CDR1 is SGHTA and CDR2 FQGNSA. J gave up 9 bases and V 5 bases, and 4 bases lay outside the gene matches.

This clone came up a few times. The CDR3: CASSYSYITEAFF. The DNA for the CDR3 is TGTGCCAGCAGTTACTCGTATATCACTGAAGCTTTCTTT. The chain links TRBV6-6 to TRBJ1-1; D ambiguous. Trimming removed 0 bases at V and 4 bases at J, with 6 bases between. Germline CDR1 reads MNHNY; CDR2 reads SVGAGI (reference sequence). This CDR3 spans 13 amino acids.

This sequence joins TRBV5-1 and TRBJ2-3; D unresolved. The CDR3 runs 15 residues. CDR1 is SGHRS and CDR2 is YFSETQ in the germline V gene. Trimming pared 2 bases from V and 4 bases from J, leaving 14 bases between. This chain's CDR3 is CASSFGPPAADTQYF. DNA for the CDR3: TGCGCCAGCAGCTTTGGGCCCCCGGCTGCAGATACGCAGTATTTT.

This clone was seen more than once but under ten times. The rearrangement links TRBV29-1 to TRBJ2-2; possibly TRBD2 for D (5 bases). In germline, CDR1 is SQVTM, CDR2 ANQGSEA. This CDR3 has 16 amino acids. The ends were cut back, 4 bases at V and 6 bases at J, with 21 bases in the middle. CDR3 nucleotide sequence: TGCAGCGTTGTCCTGCCCACAGAGAGGGTGGCCGGGGAGCTGTTTTTT. Its protein is CSVVLPTERVAGELFF.

V gene TRBV28 combines with J gene TRBJ1-2; the match to TRBD1 covers 7 bases. Germline V CDR1 and CDR2: MDHEN, SYDVKM. The CDR3 runs to 16 residues. The V and J ends lost 1 base and 6 bases, in that order; junction bases with no gene match: 11. This chain's CDR3 is CASSLSPGGQDNGYTF. The CDR3 bases are TGTGCCAGCAGTTTATCCCCCGGTGGACAGGACAATGGCTACACCTTC.

The gene calls are TRBV7-2 and TRBJ2-7; weak D call: TRBD2 (5 bases). CDR3 size: 14 residues. V lost 4 bases and J 0 bases, leaving 10 bases between the germline ends. CDR1 and CDR2 from the germline V gene are SGHTA and FQGNSA. This chain's CDR3 is CASSWPGNSYEQYF. The CDR3 nucleotides are TGTGCCAGCAGCTGGCCGGGGAACTCCTACGAGCAGTACTTC.

The chain uses TRBV18 and TRBJ1-1; a weak D match, TRBD1 (6 bases). The V end lost 4 bases, the J end lost 1 base, and 10 bases lay between the germline ends. The germline V gene encodes CDR1 KGHSH and CDR2 LQKENI. This CDR3 has 14 amino acids. CDR3 coding DNA: TGTGCCAGCTCACGGGACAATAAGAACACTGAAGCTTTCTTT. The encoded protein is CASSRDNKNTEAFF.